These 24 T cell receptor beta chains were sequenced from one sample in a study of graft-versus-host responses after intestinal transplantation. Profiled with immunoSEQ multiplex PCR; TCRdb holds only in-frame clones, not every one. This table holds approximately 20,000 clones, about 65% found once. Intraepithelial and lamina propria lymphocytes were isolated from graft specimens. The sample was ileum tissue, taken around 20 days after intestinal transplant. Receptors were obtained from a human patient who received an intestinal transplant, so some T cells may come from the graft donor.

The table lists this clone with a few counts. V is TRBV19 and J is TRBJ2-3, with 7 positions matching TRBD1. The CDR3 consists of 17 residues. Germline V lookup: CDR1 LNHDA, CDR2 SQIVND (reference sequence). With 2 bases clipped from V and 2 bases from J, the junction kept 10 bases outside the gene matches. CDR3 sequence: CASSISLRGGLTDTQYF. For the CDR3, the DNA is TGTGCCAGTAGTATAAGTCTGAGAGGGGGCCTCACAGATACGCAGTATTTT.

The chain carries TRBV9 and TRBJ1-2; 7 nucleotides line up with TRBD1. V was pared by 0 bases and J by 2 bases, with 4 bases of the junction left unmatched. The CDR3 extends over 15 amino acids. Germline V CDR1 and CDR2: SGDLS, YYNGEE. CDR3: CASSVVSGQNYGYTF. The CDR3 region has the DNA TGTGCCAGCAGCGTAGTATCGGGACAGAACTATGGCTACACCTTC.

V gene TRBV7-8 combines with J gene TRBJ2-1; weak D call: TRBD1 (5 bases). Trimming removed 4 bases at V and 9 bases at J, with 19 bases between. CDR3 length: 15 amino acids. Germline V CDR1 and CDR2: SGHVS, FQNEAQ. CDR3 DNA sequence: TGTGCCAGCAGCTCGTCAGGATACAGGCTCCGTGAGCAGTTCTTC. This codes for CASSSSGYRLREQFF.

This clone has only a few counts. The gene calls are TRBV15 and TRBJ1-5; TRBD1 matches at 8 bases. CDR3 size: 16 residues. Germline V gene sequence: CDR1 LNHNV, CDR2 YYDKDF (reference sequence). V trimming: 5 bases; J trimming: 7 bases; junction bases outside the gene matches: 13. Written as DNA, the CDR3 is TGTGCCACCAGCGGATTCGACAGGGGAGGAGGACAGCCCCAGCATTTT. Its translation: CATSGFDRGGGQPQHF. The entire variable domain, with the rest obtained from reference TRBV15 and TRBJ1-5, is as follows: DAMVIQNPRYQVTQFGKPVTLSCSQTLNHNVMYWYQQKSSQAPKLLFHYYDKDFNNEADTPDNFQSRRPNTSFCFLDIRSPGLGDTAMYLCATSGFDRGGGQPQHFGDGTRLSIL.

The chain combines TRBV27 with TRBJ2-7; D is undetermined. There are 13 residues in the CDR3. Germline CDR1 and CDR2: MNHEY and SMNVEV (reference sequence). V was clipped by 2 bases and J by 3 bases, with 8 bases between them. DNA of the CDR3: TGTGCCAGCAGTTTAGGTTCCTACTACGAGCAGTACTTC. Amino acids: CASSLGSYYEQYF.

The chain links TRBV11-2 to TRBJ2-3; no reliable D call. The germline V and J ends were trimmed by 7 bases and 1 base, with 15 bases remaining between them. CDR1 is SGHAT, CDR2 FQNNGV, per germline. This CDR3 is built from 15 residues. The CDR3 DNA reads TGTGCCAGCACCTGGTTCTTAGCTGGCACAGATACGCAGTATTTT. Its protein product is CASTWFLAGTDTQYF. The full variable domain, rest sourced from reference TRBV11-2 and TRBJ2-3, is EAGVAQSPRYKIIEKRQSVAFWCNPISGHATLYWYQQILGQGPKLLIQFQNNGVVDDSQLPKDRFSAERLKGVDSTLKIQPAKLEDSAVYLCASTWFLAGTDTQYFGPGTRLTVL.

This chain uses TRBV6-5 with TRBJ2-1; no firm D call. The germline CDR1 and CDR2 sequences are MNHEY and SVGAGI. V gave up 0 bases and J gave up 4 bases, with 4 bases separating them. The CDR3 is 13 amino acids. CDR3 coding DNA: TGTGCCAGCAGTTACTCCCTTTACAATGAGCAGTTCTTC. Its translation: CASSYSLYNEQFF.

This chain joins TRBV7-5 and TRBJ1-5; the D call TRBD1 from the table was never checked on the DNA. TRBV7-5 represents a pseudogene. The CDR3 consists of 14 residues. CDR3 DNA: TGTGCCAGAAGCTTAAAGTCAGACAATCAGCCCCAGCATTTT. Translated: CARSLKSDNQPQHF.

The genes are TRBV7-6 and TRBJ1-1; no clear D. Germline V lookup: CDR1 SGHVS, CDR2 FNYEAQ. The length of the CDR3 is 12 residues. V lost 1 base, J lost 8 bases, and 8 bases lay in between. The CDR3 coding sequence is TGTGCCAGCAGCTTAGGAGGGAGCGAAGCTTTCTTT. It is translated as CASSLGGSEAFF.

This clone was picked up one time. The V gene is TRBV6-5, the J gene TRBJ1-6, with 10 bases fitting TRBD1. This CDR3 has 13 amino acids. V gave up 6 bases and J gave up 12 bases; unmatched junction bases: 5. In germline, CDR1 is MNHEY, CDR2 SVGAGI. The CDR3 nucleotides are TGTGCCAGCAGCCCCTGGACAGGGGGACCCCTCCACTTT. Its translation: CASSPWTGGPLHF.

This clone was counted once. The chain employs TRBV4-2 and TRBJ1-2; D not certain. CDR3 length equals 15 residues. Germline CDR1 is LGHNA and CDR2 is YNFKEQ. The V gene lost 0 bases and the J gene lost 1 base, with 9 bases spanning the gap. DNA for the CDR3: TGTGCCAGCAGCCAAGAAAGAGGATTTAACTATGGCTACACCTTC. This encodes CASSQERGFNYGYTF.

The chain recombines TRBV11-2 with TRBJ2-7, with 10 bases identical to TRBD1. V was pared by 5 bases and J by 5 bases, with 15 bases of the junction left unmatched. This CDR3 comprises 17 residues. Germline V lookup: CDR1 SGHAT, CDR2 FQNNGV. CDR3 sequence: CASSITAPGQGFHEQYF. The CDR3 bases are TGTGCCAGCAGCATAACTGCCCCGGGACAGGGGTTCCACGAGCAGTACTTC.

V and J are TRBV2 and TRBJ1-5; a weak D match, TRBD1 (6 bases). The ends were cut back, 3 bases at V and 7 bases at J, with 13 bases in the middle. Per the germline V gene, CDR1 is SNHLY and CDR2 is FYNNEI. This CDR3 comprises 14 residues. The CDR3 here is CASSDLAGEQPQHF. Written as DNA, the CDR3 is TGTGCCAGCAGTGACCTGGCAGGGGAGCAGCCCCAGCATTTT.

CDR3 DNA: TGTGCCAGCAGCGTAGGGGGCGGGAGGGCCCTTCTAGGTTCCTACAATGAGCAGTTCTTC. Translating it yields CASSVGGGRALLGSYNEQFF. The chain combines TRBV9 with TRBJ2-1, with 9 bases fitting TRBD2. Germline CDR1 is SGDLS and CDR2 is YYNGEE. The CDR3 contains 20 residues. Trimming cost V 0 bases and J 1 base; bases outside gene matches: 14.

The chain employs TRBV7-7 and TRBJ2-3, with a weak D call TRBD2 (5 bases). This CDR3 comprises 15 residues. CDR1 and CDR2 from the germline V gene are SSHAT and FNYEAQ (reference sequence). V was shortened by 1 base and J by 2 bases, with 10 bases between the two germline ends. CDR3 region: CASSLVYGNTDTQYF. The CDR3 bases are TGTGCCAGCAGCTTAGTATACGGGAACACAGATACGCAGTATTTT.

This chain uses TRBV6-5 with TRBJ2-7, with 10 positions matching TRBD2. Germline assignment: CDR1 MNHEY and CDR2 SVGAGI. CDR3 length: 16 amino acids. The V and J ends lost 1 base and 2 bases, in that order; junction bases with no gene match: 5. In nucleotides, the CDR3 is TGTGCCAGCAGTTACTTGGCAGCGGGAGGGGCCTACGAGCAGTACTTC. Translation gives CASSYLAAGGAYEQYF.

The chain has TRBV27 and TRBJ2-7; tentative D call: TRBD1 (5 bases). The CDR3 extends over 12 amino acids. The ends were cut back, 9 bases at V and 1 base at J, with 10 bases in the middle. Germline V gene data show CDR1 as MNHEY and CDR2 as SMNVEV (reference sequence). In nucleotides, the CDR3 is TGTGCCAGTCGGACACATTCCTACGAGCAGTACTTC. Amino acid sequence: CASRTHSYEQYF.

Worth noting for this clone: One junction end disagrees with the germline gene, perhaps due to a read error. The V call is TRBV7-6, the J call TRBJ1-1; TRBD1 matches at 8 bases. The CDR3 sequence is 11 residues long. The V gene's germline CDR1 is SGHVS and CDR2 FNYEAQ. The CDR3 DNA follows: TGTGCCAGCAGCTCAGGACAGGGTGTAATCTTT. Residues: CASSSGQGVIF.

CDR3 region: CASSSPLSGTYEQYF. CDR3 DNA: TGTGCCAGCAGTTCCCCGCTTAGCGGGACCTACGAGCAGTACTTC. This chain uses TRBV6-5 with TRBJ2-7, with 8 bases lining up with TRBD2. The ends lost 4 bases at V and 2 bases at J; junction bases unmatched: 7. The CDR3 contains 15 residues. CDR1 and CDR2 from the germline V gene are MNHEY and SVGAGI.

V and J are TRBV7-6 and TRBJ2-1; 8 bases fit TRBD2. The germline V gene has CDR1 SGHVS and CDR2 FNYEAQ. CDR3 size: 16 residues. With 4 bases clipped from V and 4 bases from J, the junction kept 9 bases outside the gene matches. The CDR3 loop is CASSYLASGSYNEQFF. In DNA, the CDR3 is TGTGCCAGCAGCTACCTGGCGAGCGGGAGTTACAATGAGCAGTTCTTC.

V and J are TRBV27 and TRBJ2-7, with 10 nucleotides matching TRBD2. CDR1 is MNHEY, CDR2 SMNVEV, per germline (reference sequence). Germline trimming cut 3 bases from V and 4 bases from J; bases unmatched to any gene: 9. This CDR3 has 16 residues. This CDR3 reads CASSFSLSGRNYEQYF. CDR3 nucleotides: TGTGCCAGCAGTTTTTCCCTTAGCGGGAGGAATTACGAGCAGTACTTC.

The chain joins TRBV6-5 to TRBJ2-1, with D perhaps TRBD1 (6 bases). Deletions cut 6 bases from V and 12 bases from J, with 18 bases between. Germline-derived CDR1 and CDR2 are MNHEY and SVGAGI. The CDR3 is made up of 13 amino acids. This chain's CDR3 is CASSRYQGRGQFF. The DNA of the CDR3 is TGTGCCAGCAGCCGATATCAGGGGCGTGGGCAGTTCTTC.

Only one count was recorded for this clone. This chain links TRBV28 with TRBJ2-5, with TRBD1 matching 7 bases. Looked up from germline, CDR1 is MDHEN and CDR2 is SYDVKM. This CDR3 has 14 amino acids. J was trimmed by 3 bases and V by 5 bases; bases with no gene match: 6. CDR3 sequence (DNA): TGTGCCAGCAGTCCAGGGGACAGTAAAGAGACCCAGTACTTC. Its protein is CASSPGDSKETQYF.

The chain recombines TRBV2 with TRBJ2-5, with 7 bases lining up with TRBD1. There are 14 residues in the CDR3. V was pared by 7 bases and J by 2 bases, with 7 bases of the junction left unmatched. Germline assignment: CDR1 SNHLY and CDR2 FYNNEI. The CDR3 coding sequence is TGTGCCAGCAAGACCCCGGGACAGCAAGAGACCCAGTACTTC. This codes for CASKTPGQQETQYF.